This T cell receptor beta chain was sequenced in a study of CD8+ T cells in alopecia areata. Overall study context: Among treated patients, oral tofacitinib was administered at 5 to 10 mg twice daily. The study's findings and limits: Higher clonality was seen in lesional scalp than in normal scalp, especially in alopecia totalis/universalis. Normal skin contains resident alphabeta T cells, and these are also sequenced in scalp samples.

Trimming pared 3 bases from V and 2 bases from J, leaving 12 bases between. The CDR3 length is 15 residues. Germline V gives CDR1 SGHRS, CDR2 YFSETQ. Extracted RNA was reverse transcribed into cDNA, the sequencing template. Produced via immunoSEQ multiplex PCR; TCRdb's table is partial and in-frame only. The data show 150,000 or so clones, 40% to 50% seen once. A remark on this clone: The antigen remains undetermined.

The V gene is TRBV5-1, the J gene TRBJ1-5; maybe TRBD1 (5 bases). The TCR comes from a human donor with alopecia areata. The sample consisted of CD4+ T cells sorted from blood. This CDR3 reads CASSSDGDRNQPQHF. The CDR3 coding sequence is TGCGCCAGCAGCTCGGATGGGGACCGCAATCAGCCCCAGCATTTT.